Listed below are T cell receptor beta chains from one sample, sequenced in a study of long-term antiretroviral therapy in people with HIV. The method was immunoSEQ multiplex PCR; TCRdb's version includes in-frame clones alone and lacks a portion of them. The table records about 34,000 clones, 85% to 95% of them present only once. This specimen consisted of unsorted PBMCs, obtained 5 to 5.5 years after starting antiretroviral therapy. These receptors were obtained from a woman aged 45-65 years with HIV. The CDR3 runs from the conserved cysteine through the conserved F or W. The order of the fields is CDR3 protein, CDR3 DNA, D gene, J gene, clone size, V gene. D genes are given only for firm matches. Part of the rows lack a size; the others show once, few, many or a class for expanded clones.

CASSQVSKRGELFF | TGCGCCAGCAGCCAAGTGTCCAAGAGGGGGGAGCTGTTTTTT | NA | TRBJ2-2 | NA | TRBV4-1
CASSPGPRRTAENSNQPQHF | TGCGCCAGCAGCCCCGGTCCACGTCGGACAGCCGAAAATAGCAATCAGCCCCAGCATTTT | NA | TRBJ1-5 | NA | TRBV4-1
CSVGGHSGYTF | TGCAGCGTTGGGGGACATTCTGGCTACACCTTC | NA | TRBJ1-2 | NA | TRBV29-1
CASSYSTAYGYTF | TGTGCCAGCAGTTATTCGACAGCCTATGGCTACACCTTC | NA | TRBJ1-2 | NA | TRBV6-1
CASSLSGVGTEAFF | TGTGCCAGCAGCTTAAGCGGGGTTGGCACTGAAGCTTTCTTT | NA | TRBJ1-1 | few | TRBV7-3
CASSYSTDNYEQYF | TGTGCCAGCAGTTACTCGACAGACAACTACGAGCAGTACTTC | NA | TRBJ2-7 | NA | TRBV6-6
CAWRGSHNQPQHF | TGTGCCTGGAGGGGCAGTCATAATCAGCCCCAGCATTTT | NA | TRBJ1-5 | NA | TRBV30
CASSGRQGQPGELFF | TGTGCCAGCAGCGGACGACAGGGACAGCCCGGGGAGCTGTTTTTT | TRBD1 | TRBJ2-2 | NA | TRBV11-3
CASSKEGTGHNYGYTF | TGTGCCAGCAGCAAAGAAGGGACAGGGCATAACTATGGCTACACCTTC | NA | TRBJ1-2 | NA | TRBV21-1
CASSLGTGGLTDTQYF | TGCGCCAGCAGCTTGGGTACAGGGGGTCTCACAGATACGCAGTATTTT | TRBD1 | TRBJ2-3 | NA | TRBV5-1
CASRLDSSNQPQHF | TGTGCCAGCAGACTGGACAGTAGCAATCAGCCCCAGCATTTT | NA | TRBJ1-5 | few | TRBV4-2
CASSPRTGNTEAFF | TGTGCCAGCAGCCCAAGGACAGGGAACACTGAAGCTTTCTTT | TRBD1 | TRBJ1-1 | NA | TRBV2
CASSSIDVKDTGELFF | TGTGCCAGCAGCTCCATTGATGTAAAGGACACCGGGGAGCTGTTTTTT | NA | TRBJ2-2 | NA | TRBV7-8
CASSFPGTEAFF | TGTGCCAGCAGCTTTCCAGGCACTGAAGCTTTCTTT | NA | TRBJ1-1 | NA | TRBV7-9
CASSEEGTPLHF | TGTGCCAGCAGTGAAGAGGGAACACCCCTCCACTTT | NA | TRBJ1-6 | NA | TRBV2
CASSVEQGDQPQHF | TGTGCCAGCAGCGTAGAGCAGGGAGATCAGCCCCAGCATTTT | NA | TRBJ1-5 | NA | TRBV9
CASSFKDVPKRLNTEAFF | TGCGCCAGCAGCTTTAAGGATGTGCCTAAGCGCCTGAACACTGAAGCTTTCTTT | NA | TRBJ1-1 | once | TRBV5-1
CSVFTGTAYGYTF | TGCAGCGTTTTTACCGGGACAGCCTATGGCTACACCTTC | TRBD1 | TRBJ1-2 | once | TRBV29-1
CASSAGTGGFQPQHF | TGTGCCAGCAGCGCCGGGACAGGGGGATTTCAGCCCCAGCATTTT | TRBD1 | TRBJ1-5 | NA | TRBV5-4
CASSLGNQPQHF | TGTGCCAGCAGCTTGGGGAATCAGCCCCAGCATTTT | NA | TRBJ1-5 | once | TRBV5-5
CASSNPAGGISTDTQYF | TGTGCCAGCAGCAACCCCGCCGGGGGGATAAGCACAGATACGCAGTATTTT | TRBD2 | TRBJ2-3 | NA | TRBV7-2
CASTPTGGDYGYTF | TGTGCCAGCACCCCTACAGGGGGGGACTATGGCTACACCTTC | TRBD1 | TRBJ1-2 | NA | TRBV6-5
CASSLGVAGVAGDTQYF | TGCGCCAGCAGCTTGGGGGTAGCGGGGGTTGCCGGAGATACGCAGTATTTT | TRBD2 | TRBJ2-3 | NA | TRBV5-1
CASSLGKTGEYTGELFF | TGTGCCAGCAGCTTGGGGAAGACAGGGGAGTACACCGGGGAGCTGTTTTTT | TRBD1 | TRBJ2-2 | NA | TRBV11-3
CAISEKQGFPLHF | TGTGCCATCAGTGAGAAACAGGGTTTTCCCCTCCACTTT | NA | TRBJ1-6 | NA | TRBV10-3
CASSLGGRDEQYF | TGTGCCAGCAGCTTGGGGGGGCGCGACGAGCAGTACTTC | NA | TRBJ2-7 | NA | TRBV5-4
CASSLKGNTEAFF | TGTGCCAGCAGTTTAAAGGGAAACACTGAAGCTTTCTTT | NA | TRBJ1-1 | NA | TRBV27
CASSPQGALSEQYF | TGTGCCAGCAGCCCCCAGGGGGCCCTTAGTGAGCAGTACTTC | TRBD1 | TRBJ2-7 | NA | TRBV7-3
CASSQAGAQETQYF | TGCGCCAGCAGTCAGGCGGGGGCCCAAGAGACCCAGTACTTC | NA | TRBJ2-5 | NA | TRBV10-1
CATSHRDVLETQYF | TGTGCCACCAGCCACAGGGACGTCCTAGAGACCCAGTACTTC | NA | TRBJ2-5 | NA | TRBV15
CASSKGQSSYNEQFF | TGTGCCAGCAGCAAAGGACAGAGCTCCTACAATGAGCAGTTCTTC | NA | TRBJ2-1 | NA | TRBV21-1
CASSPNSGQSNYGYTF | TGTGCCAGCAGCCCTAATTCGGGACAGAGTAACTATGGCTACACCTTC | TRBD1 | TRBJ1-2 | NA | TRBV7-6
CASSLDRTGVSPLHF | TGTGCCAGCAGCTTAGACAGGACAGGGGTTTCACCCCTCCACTTT | TRBD1 | TRBJ1-6 | NA | TRBV11-2